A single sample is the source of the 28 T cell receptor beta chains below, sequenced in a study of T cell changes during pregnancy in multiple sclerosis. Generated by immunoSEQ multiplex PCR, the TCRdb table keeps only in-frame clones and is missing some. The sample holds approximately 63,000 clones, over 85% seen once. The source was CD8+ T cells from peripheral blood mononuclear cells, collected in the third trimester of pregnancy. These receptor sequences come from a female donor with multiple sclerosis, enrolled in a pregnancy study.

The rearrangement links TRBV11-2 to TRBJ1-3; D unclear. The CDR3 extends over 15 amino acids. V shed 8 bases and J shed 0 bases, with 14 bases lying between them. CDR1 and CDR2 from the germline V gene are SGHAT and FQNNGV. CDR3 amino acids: CASSSEEPSGNTIYF. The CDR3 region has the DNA TGTGCCAGCTCATCGGAGGAGCCCTCTGGAAACACCATATATTTT.

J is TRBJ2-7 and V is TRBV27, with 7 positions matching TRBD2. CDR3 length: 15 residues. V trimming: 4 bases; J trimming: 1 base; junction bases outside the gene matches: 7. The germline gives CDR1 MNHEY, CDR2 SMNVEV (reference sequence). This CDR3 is CASSYTSGLSYEQYF. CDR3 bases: TGTGCCAGCAGTTACACCTCGGGACTATCCTACGAGCAGTACTTC.

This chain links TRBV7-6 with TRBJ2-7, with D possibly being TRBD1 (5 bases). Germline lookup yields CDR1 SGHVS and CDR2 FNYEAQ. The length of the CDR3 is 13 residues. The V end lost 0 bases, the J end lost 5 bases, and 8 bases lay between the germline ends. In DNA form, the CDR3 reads TGTGCCAGCAGCTTAGCAGGGGCAGACGAGCAGTACTTC. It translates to CASSLAGADEQYF. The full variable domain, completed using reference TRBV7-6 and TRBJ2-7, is GAGVSQSPRYKVTKRGQDVALRCDPISGHVSLYWYRQALGQGPEFLTYFNYEAQQDKSGLPNDRFSAERPEGSISTLTIQRTEQRDSAMYRCASSLAGADEQYFGPGTRLTVT.

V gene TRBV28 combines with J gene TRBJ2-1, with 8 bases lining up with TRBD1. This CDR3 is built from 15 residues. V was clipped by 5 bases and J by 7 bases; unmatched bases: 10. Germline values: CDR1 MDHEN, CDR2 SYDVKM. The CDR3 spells CASSKDRAWLNEQFF. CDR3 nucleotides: TGTGCCAGCAGTAAGGACAGGGCCTGGCTAAATGAGCAGTTCTTC.

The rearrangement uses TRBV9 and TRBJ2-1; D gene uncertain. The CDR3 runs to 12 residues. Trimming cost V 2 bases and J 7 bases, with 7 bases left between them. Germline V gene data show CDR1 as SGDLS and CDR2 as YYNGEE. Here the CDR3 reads CASSVNLNEQFF. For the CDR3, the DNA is TGTGCCAGCAGCGTTAATCTTAATGAGCAGTTCTTC.

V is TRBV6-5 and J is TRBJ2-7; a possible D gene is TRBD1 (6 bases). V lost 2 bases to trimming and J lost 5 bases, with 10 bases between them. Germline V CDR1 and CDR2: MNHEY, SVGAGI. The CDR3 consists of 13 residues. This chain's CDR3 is CASSYGRGDEQYF. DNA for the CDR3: TGTGCCAGCAGTTACGGCAGGGGCGACGAGCAGTACTTC.

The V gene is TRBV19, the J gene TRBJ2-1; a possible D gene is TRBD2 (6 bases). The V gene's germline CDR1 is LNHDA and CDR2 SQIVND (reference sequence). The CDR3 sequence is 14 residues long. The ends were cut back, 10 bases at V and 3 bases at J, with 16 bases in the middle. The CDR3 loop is CATEAGTRYNEQFF. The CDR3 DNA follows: TGTGCCACCGAGGCCGGGACTCGCTACAATGAGCAGTTCTTC.

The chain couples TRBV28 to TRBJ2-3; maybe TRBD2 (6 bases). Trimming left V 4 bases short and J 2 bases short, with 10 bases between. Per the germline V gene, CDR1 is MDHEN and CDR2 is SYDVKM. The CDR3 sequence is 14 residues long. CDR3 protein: CASSSGETTDTQYF. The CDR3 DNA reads TGTGCCAGCAGTTCGGGAGAGACCACAGATACGCAGTATTTT.

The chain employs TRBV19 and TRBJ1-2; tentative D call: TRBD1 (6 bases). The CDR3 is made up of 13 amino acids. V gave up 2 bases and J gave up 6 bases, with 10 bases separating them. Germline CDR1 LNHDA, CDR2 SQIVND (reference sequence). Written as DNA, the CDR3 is TGTGCCAGTAGTATATCAGGGGCGCATGGCTACACCTTC. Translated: CASSISGAHGYTF.

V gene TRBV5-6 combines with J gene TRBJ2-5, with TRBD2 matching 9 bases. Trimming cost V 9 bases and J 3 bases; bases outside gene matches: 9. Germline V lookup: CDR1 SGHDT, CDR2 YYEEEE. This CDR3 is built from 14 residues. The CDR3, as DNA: TGTGCCACTGGCGGCGGGAGGGCCGAAGAGACCCAGTACTTC. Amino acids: CATGGGRAEETQYF.

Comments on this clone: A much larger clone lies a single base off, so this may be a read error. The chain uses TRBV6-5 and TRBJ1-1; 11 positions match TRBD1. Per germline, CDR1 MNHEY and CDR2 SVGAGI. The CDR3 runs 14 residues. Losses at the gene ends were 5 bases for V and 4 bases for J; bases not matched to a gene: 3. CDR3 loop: CASSAGTGGTEAFF. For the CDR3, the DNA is TGTGCCAGCAGTGCCGGGACAGGGGGCACTGAAGCTTTCTTT.

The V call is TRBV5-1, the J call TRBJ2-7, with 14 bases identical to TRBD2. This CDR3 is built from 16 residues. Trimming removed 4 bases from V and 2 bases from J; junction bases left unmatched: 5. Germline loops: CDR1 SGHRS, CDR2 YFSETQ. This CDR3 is CASSGTSGSYPYEQYF. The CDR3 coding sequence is TGCGCCAGCAGCGGGACTAGCGGGAGTTATCCCTACGAGCAGTACTTC.

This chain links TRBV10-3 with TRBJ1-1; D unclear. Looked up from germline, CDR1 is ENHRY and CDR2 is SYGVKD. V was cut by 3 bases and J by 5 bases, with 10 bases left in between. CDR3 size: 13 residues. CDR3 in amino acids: CAISELYGTEAFF. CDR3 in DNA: TGTGCCATCAGTGAACTATATGGGACTGAAGCTTTCTTT.

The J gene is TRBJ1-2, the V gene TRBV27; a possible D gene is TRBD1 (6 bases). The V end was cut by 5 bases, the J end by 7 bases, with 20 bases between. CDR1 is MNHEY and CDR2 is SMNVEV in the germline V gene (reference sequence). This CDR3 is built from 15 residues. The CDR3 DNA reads TGTGCCAGCAGTATAAACCGAGGGGGATCGGGTGGCTACACCTTC. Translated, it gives CASSINRGGSGGYTF.

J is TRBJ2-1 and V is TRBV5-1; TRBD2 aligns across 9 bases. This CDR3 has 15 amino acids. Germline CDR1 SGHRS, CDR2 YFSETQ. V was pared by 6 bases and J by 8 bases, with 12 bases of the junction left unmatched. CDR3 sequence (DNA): TGCGCCAGCAAAGAGGGACTAGCTGTTTACGATGAGCAGTTCTTC. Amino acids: CASKEGLAVYDEQFF.

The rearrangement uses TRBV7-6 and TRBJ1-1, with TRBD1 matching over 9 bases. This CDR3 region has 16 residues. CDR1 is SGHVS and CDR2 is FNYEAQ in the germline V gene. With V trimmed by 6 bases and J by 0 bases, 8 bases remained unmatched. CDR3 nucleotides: TGTGCCAGCAGTTTCGGACAGGGGAAAATGAACACTGAAGCTTTCTTT. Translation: CASSFGQGKMNTEAFF.

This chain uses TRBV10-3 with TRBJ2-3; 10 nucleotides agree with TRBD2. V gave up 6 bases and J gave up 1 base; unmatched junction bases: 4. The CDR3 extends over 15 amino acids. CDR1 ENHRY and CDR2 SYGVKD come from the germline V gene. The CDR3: CAIREGLAGTDTQYF. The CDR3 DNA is TGTGCCATCAGGGAAGGACTAGCGGGCACAGATACGCAGTATTTT.

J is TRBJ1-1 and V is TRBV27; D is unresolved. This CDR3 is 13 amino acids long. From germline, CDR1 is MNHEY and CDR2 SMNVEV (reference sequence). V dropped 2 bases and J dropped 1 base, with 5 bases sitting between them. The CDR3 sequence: CASSLGRNTEAFF. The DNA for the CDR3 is TGTGCCAGCAGTTTAGGCAGGAACACTGAAGCTTTCTTT.

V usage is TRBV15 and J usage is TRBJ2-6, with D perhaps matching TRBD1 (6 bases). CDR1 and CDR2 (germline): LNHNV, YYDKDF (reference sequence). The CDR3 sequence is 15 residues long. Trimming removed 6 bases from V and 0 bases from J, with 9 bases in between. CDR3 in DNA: TGTGCCACCAGTAACAGGGACTCTGGGGCCAACGTCCTGACTTTC. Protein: CATSNRDSGANVLTF.

In DNA, the CDR3 is TGCAGCGTTTACGGTAGCGGGTCGAACACCGGGGAGCTGTTTTTT. Encoded protein: CSVYGSGSNTGELFF. The rearrangement joins TRBV29-1 to TRBJ2-2; TRBD2 aligns across 7 bases. Germline trimming cut 5 bases from V and 0 bases from J; bases unmatched to any gene: 6. Per the germline V gene, CDR1 is SQVTM and CDR2 is ANQGSEA. CDR3 length: 15 amino acids.

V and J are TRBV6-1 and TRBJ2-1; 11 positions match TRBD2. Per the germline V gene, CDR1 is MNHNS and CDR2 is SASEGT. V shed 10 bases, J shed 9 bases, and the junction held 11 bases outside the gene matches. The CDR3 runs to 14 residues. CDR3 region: CAISRTSGRAEQFF. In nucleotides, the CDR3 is TGTGCCATTAGCAGAACTAGCGGGAGAGCTGAGCAGTTCTTC.

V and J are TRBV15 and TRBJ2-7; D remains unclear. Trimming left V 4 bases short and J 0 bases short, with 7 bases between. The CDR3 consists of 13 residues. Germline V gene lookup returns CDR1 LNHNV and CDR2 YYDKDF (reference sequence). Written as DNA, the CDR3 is TGTGCCACCAGCACAGGCCACTCCTACGAGCAGTACTTC. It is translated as CATSTGHSYEQYF.

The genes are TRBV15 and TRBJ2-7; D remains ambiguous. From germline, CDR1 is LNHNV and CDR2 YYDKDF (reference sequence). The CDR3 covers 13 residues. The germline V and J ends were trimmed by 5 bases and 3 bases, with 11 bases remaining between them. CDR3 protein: CATSSTPDYEQYF. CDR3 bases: TGTGCCACCAGCTCCACCCCAGACTACGAGCAGTACTTC.

The CDR3 DNA reads TGTGCCAGCAGCTTCCGGGACTCACAGACCCAGTACTTC. This gives the protein CASSFRDSQTQYF. The chain employs TRBV5-4 and TRBJ2-5; a possible D gene is TRBD2 (6 bases). Germline CDR1 and CDR2: SGHNT and YYREEE (reference sequence). CDR3 length: 13 residues. Trimming took off 2 bases at V and 6 bases at J, with 11 bases between the two ends.

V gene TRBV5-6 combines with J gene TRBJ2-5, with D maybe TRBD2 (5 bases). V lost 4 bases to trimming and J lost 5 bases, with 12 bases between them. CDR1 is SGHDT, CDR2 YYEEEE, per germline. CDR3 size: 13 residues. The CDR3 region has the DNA TGTGCCAGCAGCACCGGACGAGGGGAGACCCAGTACTTC. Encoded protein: CASSTGRGETQYF. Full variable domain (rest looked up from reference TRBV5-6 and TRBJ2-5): DAGVTQSPTHLIKTRGQQVTLRCSPKSGHDTVSWYQQALGQGPQFIFQYYEEEERQRGNFPDRFSGHQFPNYSSELNVNALLLGDSALYLCASSTGRGETQYFGPGTRLLVL.

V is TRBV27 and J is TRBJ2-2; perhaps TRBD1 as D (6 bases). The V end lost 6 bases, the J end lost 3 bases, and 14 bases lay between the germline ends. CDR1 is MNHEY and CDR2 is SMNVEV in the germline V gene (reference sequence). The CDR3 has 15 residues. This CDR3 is CASSAGTRHTGELFF. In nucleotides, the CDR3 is TGTGCCAGCAGCGCCGGGACAAGACACACCGGGGAGCTGTTTTTT.

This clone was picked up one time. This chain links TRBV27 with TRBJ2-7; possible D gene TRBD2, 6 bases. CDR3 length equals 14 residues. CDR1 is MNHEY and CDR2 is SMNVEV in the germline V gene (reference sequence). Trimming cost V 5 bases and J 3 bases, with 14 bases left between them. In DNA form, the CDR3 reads TGTGCCAGCAGTCCCCTGACTAGTATCTACGAGCAGTACTTC. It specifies CASSPLTSIYEQYF.

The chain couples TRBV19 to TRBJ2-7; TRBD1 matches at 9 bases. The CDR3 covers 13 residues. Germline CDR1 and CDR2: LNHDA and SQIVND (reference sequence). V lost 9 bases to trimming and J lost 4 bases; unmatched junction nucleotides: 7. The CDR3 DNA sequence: TGTGCCAGCGGGACAGGGAAGAAGTACGAGCAGTACTTC. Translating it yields CASGTGKKYEQYF.